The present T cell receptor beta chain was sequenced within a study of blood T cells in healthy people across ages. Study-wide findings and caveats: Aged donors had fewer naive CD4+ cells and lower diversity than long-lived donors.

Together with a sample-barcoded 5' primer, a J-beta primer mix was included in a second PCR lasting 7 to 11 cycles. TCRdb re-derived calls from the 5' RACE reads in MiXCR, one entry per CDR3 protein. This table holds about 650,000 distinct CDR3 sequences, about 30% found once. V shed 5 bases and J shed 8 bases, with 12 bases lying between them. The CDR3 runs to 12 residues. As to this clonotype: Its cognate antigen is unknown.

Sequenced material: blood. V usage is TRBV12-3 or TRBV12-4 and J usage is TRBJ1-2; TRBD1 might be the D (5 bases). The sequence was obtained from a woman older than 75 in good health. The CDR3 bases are TGTGCCAGCAGTCGGGGCAGAGGCGGCTACACCTTC. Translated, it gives CASSRGRGGYTF.